Listed here are 5 T cell receptor beta chains from one sample, sequenced in a study of regulatory T cells in long-lasting Graves disease. The TCR beta library used iRepertoire HTBI primers with Arm-PCR amplification of CDR3. TCRdb re-called the multiplex PCR reads with MiXCR, one entry per CDR3 protein. The sample holds over 350,000 distinct CDR3 sequences; over 14% are singletons and the top ten take approximately 7.8%. Time point described: newly diagnosed GD, antithyroid drugs for less than 3 months. RNA extracted from PBMCs served as the sequencing template. The same specimen was also included in a second study, on T cells in Graves' hyperthyroidism and ophthalmopathy.

The starting material was peripheral blood mononuclear cells (PBMCs), obtained at new diagnosis, from a patient treated with antithyroid drugs. These receptors originate from a woman aged 40 to 50 with Graves disease.

Of note for this clonotype: The junction does not match germline at one end; this may be a read error. The V call is TRBV20-1, the J call TRBJ2-1, with TRBD1 identical over 9 bases. Germline V gene sequence: CDR1 DFQATT, CDR2 SNEGSKA (reference sequence). This CDR3 has 15 residues. In DNA form, the CDR3 reads TGCAGTGCTAGACCGACAGGGGGAAACTACAATGGGCAGTTCTTC. Translation: CSARPTGGNYNGQFF.

There are many counts of this clonotype. The CDR3 sequence is CASSLAQGDKNIQYF. Written as DNA, the CDR3 is TGCGCCAGCAGCTTGGCACAGGGTGACAAAAACATTCAGTACTTC. V is TRBV5-1 and J is TRBJ2-4; tentative D call: TRBD1 (6 bases). Trimming stripped 0 bases from V and 3 bases from J, with 10 bases between. The germline V gene has CDR1 SGHRS and CDR2 YFSETQ. This CDR3 is 15 amino acids long.

This clonotype was observed many times. The CDR3, as DNA: TGTGCCAGCAGCCAAGAAGGGTACAATGAGCAGTTCTTC. Its translation is CASSQEGYNEQFF. V usage is TRBV14 and J usage is TRBJ2-1, with no clear D. The CDR3 runs 13 residues. V shed 0 bases and J shed 4 bases, with 4 bases lying between them. In germline, CDR1 is SGHDN, CDR2 FVKESK.

This clonotype was seen at least ten times. The rearrangement links TRBV29-1 to TRBJ2-5; no definite D call. V was clipped by 5 bases and J by 1 base, with 8 bases between them. Germline assignment: CDR1 SQVTM and CDR2 ANQGSEA. The CDR3 spans 12 residues. The CDR3 here is CSVLKGQETQYF. CDR3 nucleotide sequence: TGCAGCGTTCTTAAGGGCCAAGAGACCCAGTACTTC.

This clonotype was seen a handful of times. The rearrangement joins TRBV30 to TRBJ2-1; 10 bases map to TRBD2. This CDR3 is 12 amino acids long. The J segment lost 10 bases and the V segment lost 4 bases, leaving 4 bases of the junction unmatched. The germline V gene encodes CDR1 GTSNPN and CDR2 SVGIG (reference sequence). The CDR3 region is CAWKAGGFEQFF. DNA for the CDR3: TGTGCCTGGAAAGCGGGAGGGTTCGAGCAGTTCTTC.